Detailed here is one T cell receptor (beta chain). The sample originates from a study of blood T cell repertoires in COVID-19. Study-wide background: Italy, Spain and the United States were the sources of the convalescent and acute COVID-19 samples. Nucleic acid was either cDNA or gDNA, and it came from T cells, B-cell-depleted T cells, or PBMCs.

As processed by the authors: Estimation of nucleated cell counts was performed using reference gene primer amplification. Here immunoSEQ multiplex PCR was the method, and the copy in TCRdb shows in-frame clones only, minus some. V, J and clone size derive from that table, while D and trimming were established from the DNA sequence. The data contain nearly 80,000 clones, roughly 89% of them singletons. V was clipped by 7 bases and J by 4 bases, with 10 bases between them. Germline V gene sequence: CDR1 MNHEY, CDR2 SMNVEV (reference sequence). The CDR3 has 13 amino acids. The receptor's source is a woman of 80 years or more with active or convalescent COVID-19. This chain joins TRBV27 and TRBJ2-2, with D perhaps TRBD1 (5 bases). The material sequenced was peripheral blood. CDR3 coding DNA: TGTGCCAGCAACCAGGGTGGCACCGGGGAGCTGTTTTTT. Amino acid sequence: CASNQGGTGELFF.